A single sample gave rise to the 27 T cell receptor beta chains below, sequenced in a study of CD8+ T cells in alopecia areata. Regarding treatment: oral pan-JAK inhibitor, 5-10 mg twice daily. Extracted from the samples, RNA was reverse transcribed into cDNA to serve as the sequencing template. Clones were sequenced by immunoSEQ multiplex PCR, and TCRdb holds only the in-frame ones, with some missing. The table shows about 250,000 clones, with 60% occurring only once. This specimen was CD4+ T cells sorted from blood, taken at week 52, from a patient treated with tofacitinib. The receptors originated from a human donor with alopecia areata.

A few counts support this clone. The chain recombines TRBV18 with TRBJ1-1; no reliable D call. The germline V gene has CDR1 KGHSH and CDR2 LQKENI. V lost 6 bases and J lost 3, with 11 bases in between. The CDR3 runs 13 residues. In DNA form, the CDR3 reads TGTGCCAGCTCTCCCAGACAAGACACTGAAGCTTTCTTT. Protein product: CASSPRQDTEAFF.

The chain has TRBV23-1 and TRBJ1-5, with TRBD1 matching 7 bases. TRBV23-1 is reported as an ORF; its role is uncertain. The CDR3 spans 15 residues. V was pared by 7 bases and J by 4 bases, with 10 bases of the junction left unmatched. In DNA form, the CDR3 reads TGCGCCAGCACCGTACGGGACAGCCATAATCAGCCCCAGCATTTT. It translates to CASTVRDSHNQPQHF.

This clone occurred a few times. The rearrangement joins TRBV7-6 to TRBJ1-6; 9 bases align to TRBD1. CDR3 length: 15 amino acids. Per germline, CDR1 SGHVS and CDR2 FNYEAQ. V shed 3 bases, J shed 9 bases, and the junction held 6 bases outside the gene matches. The CDR3 DNA is TGTGCCAGCAGCTTGGGGGCGACAGGGGGTTCACCCCTCCACTTT. Encoded protein: CASSLGATGGSPLHF.

The chain couples TRBV9 to TRBJ2-3; 7 positions match TRBD1. The J segment lost 4 bases and the V segment lost 4 bases, leaving 12 bases of the junction unmatched. The CDR3 is 16 amino acids. CDR1 and CDR2 from the germline V gene are SGDLS and YYNGEE. As DNA, the CDR3 is TGTGCCAGCAGCCCCGGGGAACGGGACAGATCAGATACGCAGTATTTT. Translating gives CASSPGERDRSDTQYF.

The V and J genes are TRBV11-1 and TRBJ1-2; D gene ambiguous. Per germline, CDR1 SGHAT and CDR2 FQDESV (reference sequence). The CDR3 runs to 14 residues. Trimming pared 8 bases from V and 4 bases from J, leaving 17 bases between. DNA of the CDR3: TGTGCCAGCTCGCTCGACCCAGAGCCCTATGGCTACACCTTC. Translating gives CASSLDPEPYGYTF. Variable domain in full (rest from reference TRBV11-1 and TRBJ1-2): EAEVAQSPRYKITEKSQAVAFWCDPISGHATLYWYRQILGQGPELLVQFQDESVVDDSQLPKDRFSAERLKGVDSTLKIQPAELGDSAMYLCASSLDPEPYGYTFGSGTRLTVV.

The chain carries TRBV6-5 and TRBJ2-7; D may be TRBD1 (6 bases). Trimming shortened V by 5 bases and J by 1 base, and 12 bases separated the two germline ends. This CDR3 is built from 14 residues. The germline V gene encodes CDR1 MNHEY and CDR2 SVGAGI. CDR3 DNA: TGTGCCAGCAGTACCACAGGGAGTTCCTACGAGCAGTACTTC. Its protein is CASSTTGSSYEQYF.

This clone came up once. One junction end does not reproduce the germline sequence, and a read error may be involved. The V gene is TRBV30, the J gene TRBJ2-4, with D hard to call. CDR1 and CDR2 from the germline V gene are GTSNPN and SVGIG (reference sequence). This CDR3 comprises 12 residues. This CDR3 reads CAWSVIQNIQYF. CDR3 DNA: TGTGCCTGGAGTGTAATTCAAAATATTCAGTACTTC.

This clone was counted a few times. V gene TRBV9 combines with J gene TRBJ1-2; D is unclear. Germline V gene sequence: CDR1 SGDLS, CDR2 YYNGEE. There are 14 residues in the CDR3. V lost 0 bases, J lost 8 bases, and 14 bases lay in between. The CDR3 DNA follows: TGTGCCAGCAGCGTAGATCCGGGCAAGAGAGGCTACACCTTC. Translated, it gives CASSVDPGKRGYTF.

This clone came up a few times. V and J are TRBV5-1 and TRBJ2-1, with 11 bases matching TRBD1. In germline, CDR1 is SGHRS, CDR2 YFSETQ. The V segment lost 4 bases and the J segment 6 bases; nucleotides outside the gene matches: 6. The CDR3 has 15 amino acids. The CDR3 is CASSPGTGGGNEQFF. Written as DNA, the CDR3 is TGCGCCAGCAGCCCCGGGACAGGGGGAGGCAATGAGCAGTTCTTC.

This chain joins TRBV7-9 and TRBJ1-6; TRBD1 matches at 8 bases. Germline CDR1 and CDR2: SEHNR and FQNEAQ (reference sequence). After removal of 7 bases from V and 11 bases from J, the junction contained 10 bases not matched to a gene. This CDR3 spans 14 amino acids. The CDR3 is CASKSGGDGPPLHF. CDR3 DNA sequence: TGTGCCAGCAAATCAGGGGGCGACGGTCCACCCCTCCACTTT.

The chain joins TRBV29-1 to TRBJ2-3; 9 bases line up with TRBD1. The V gene's germline CDR1 is SQVTM and CDR2 ANQGSEA. Unmatched junction bases numbered 16, after V lost 6 bases and J lost 3 bases. CDR3 length equals 17 residues. This CDR3 reads CSVGSTTDRGPTDTQYF. The CDR3 DNA reads as TGCAGCGTGGGATCTACTACGGACAGGGGCCCAACAGATACGCAGTATTTT.

The CDR3 DNA sequence: TGCGCCAGCAGCTTGGGGCCAATGACGTTGAAAGAGACCCAGTACTTC. Encoded protein: CASSLGPMTLKETQYF. This chain joins TRBV5-1 and TRBJ2-5; D uncertain. CDR1 and CDR2 (germline): SGHRS, YFSETQ. This CDR3 contains 16 residues. Trimming stripped 0 bases from V and 3 bases from J, with 15 bases between.

V and J are TRBV2 and TRBJ2-7, with D tentatively TRBD1 (5 bases). V was cut by 6 bases and J by 3 bases, with 12 bases left in between. The length of the CDR3 is 13 residues. Germline V CDR1 and CDR2: SNHLY, FYNNEI. DNA for the CDR3: TGTGCCAGCAGACTGGACATTGGCTACGAGCAGTACTTC. Its translation is CASRLDIGYEQYF. Using reference TRBV2 and TRBJ2-7 for the parts outside the CDR3, the full variable domain is EPEVTQTPSHQVTQMGQEVILRCVPISNHLYFYWYRQILGQKVEFLVSFYNNEISEKSEIFDDQFSVERPDGSNFTLKIRSTKLEDSAMYFCASRLDIGYEQYFGPGTRLTVT.

The chain carries TRBV27 and TRBJ2-1; the match to TRBD2 covers 8 bases. This CDR3 region has 14 residues. Germline V gives CDR1 MNHEY, CDR2 SMNVEV (reference sequence). With 1 base clipped from V and 7 bases from J, the junction kept 3 bases outside the gene matches. CDR3 residues: CASSLLAGGNEQFF. The CDR3 coding sequence is TGTGCCAGCAGTTTATTGGCGGGGGGTAATGAGCAGTTCTTC.

This clone has only a few counts. The V call is TRBV29-1, the J call TRBJ2-2, with TRBD1 matching 8 bases. V was pared by 6 bases and J by 3 bases, with 3 bases of the junction left unmatched. The germline CDR1 and CDR2 sequences are SQVTM and ANQGSEA. This CDR3 comprises 13 residues. The DNA of the CDR3 is TGCAGCGTAGGGGACAGGTACACCGGGGAGCTGTTTTTT. As protein: CSVGDRYTGELFF.

This clone was seen more than once but under ten times. V and J are TRBV5-4 and TRBJ2-3, with a weak D call TRBD1 (5 bases). Looked up from germline, CDR1 is SGHNT and CDR2 is YYREEE (reference sequence). The CDR3 is 14 residues long. With 4 bases removed from V and 13 bases from J, the gap between germline ends came to 22 bases. The CDR3 DNA reads TGTGCCAGCAGCCCCCGTACAGGACCCAGTCTGGAGTATTTT. Protein: CASSPRTGPSLEYF. The full variable domain, rest sourced from reference TRBV5-4 and TRBJ2-3, is ETGVTQSPTHLIKTRGQQVTLRCSSQSGHNTVSWYQQALGQGPQFIFQYYREEENGRGNFPPRFSGLQFPNYSSELNVNALELDDSALYLCASSPRTGPSLEYFGPGTRLTVL.

The CDR3 DNA sequence: TGCAGTGCTAAAGGGGGAGAAATCCAGTACTTC. This sequence encodes CSAKGGEIQYF. V usage is TRBV20-1 and J usage is TRBJ2-5; D is perhaps TRBD1 (6 bases). The CDR3 extends over 11 amino acids. Trimming took off 4 bases at V and 10 bases at J, with 13 bases between the two ends. Germline V lookup: CDR1 DFQATT, CDR2 SNEGSKA (reference sequence).

The V and J genes are TRBV29-1 and TRBJ1-2, with TRBD1 identical over 7 bases. This CDR3 comprises 12 residues. The V gene's germline CDR1 is SQVTM and CDR2 ANQGSEA. V lost 6 bases to trimming and J lost 8 bases; unmatched junction nucleotides: 9. Here the CDR3 reads CSVGGQVVGYTF. CDR3 DNA: TGCAGCGTAGGCGGACAGGTCGTCGGCTACACCTTC.

This clone was seen a few times. Other DNA sequences in the sample encode the same CDR3. The chain couples TRBV29-1 to TRBJ2-7; 10 bases align to TRBD1. The germline CDR1 and CDR2 sequences are SQVTM and ANQGSEA. V was pared by 6 bases and J by 3 bases, with 2 bases of the junction left unmatched. The CDR3 spans 12 residues. This CDR3 reads CSVRTGGYEQYF. The CDR3, as DNA: TGCAGCGTGCGGACAGGGGGCTACGAGCAGTACTTC.

The rearrangement links TRBV7-9 to TRBJ1-2; no clear D gene. CDR1 and CDR2 (germline): SEHNR, FQNEAQ (reference sequence). The ends were cut back, 2 bases at V and 4 bases at J, with 8 bases in the middle. This CDR3 has 13 amino acids. CDR3 region: CASSLSGFYGYTF. CDR3 DNA: TGTGCCAGCAGCTTATCGGGGTTCTATGGCTACACCTTC.

The rearrangement links TRBV5-6 to TRBJ2-2, with D perhaps being TRBD1 or TRBD2 (5 bases each). V dropped 8 bases and J dropped 0 bases, with 11 bases sitting between them. CDR1 SGHDT and CDR2 YYEEEE come from the germline V gene. The CDR3 contains 14 residues. Here the CDR3 reads CASGTDTNTGELFF. The DNA for the CDR3 is TGTGCCAGTGGGACGGATACGAACACCGGGGAGCTGTTTTTT. Full variable domain (rest looked up from reference TRBV5-6 and TRBJ2-2): DAGVTQSPTHLIKTRGQQVTLRCSPKSGHDTVSWYQQALGQGPQFIFQYYEEEERQRGNFPDRFSGHQFPNYSSELNVNALLLGDSALYLCASGTDTNTGELFFGEGSRLTVL.

The chain carries TRBV30 and TRBJ2-4; either TRBD1 or TRBD2 may fit D (5 bases each). CDR1 is GTSNPN, CDR2 SVGIG, per germline (reference sequence). Deletions cut 0 bases from V and 0 bases from J, with 12 bases between. The CDR3 sequence is 16 residues long. The CDR3 DNA sequence: TGTGCCTGGAGTGTACTCGGGGCAATAGCCAAAAACATTCAGTACTTC. It is translated as CAWSVLGAIAKNIQYF.

The chain recombines TRBV30 with TRBJ2-5; TRBD2 is a possible D gene (6 bases). This CDR3 region has 11 residues. V was cut by 7 bases and J by 5 bases, with 11 bases left in between. Germline V gives CDR1 GTSNPN, CDR2 SVGIG (reference sequence). CDR3 nucleotides: TGTGCCTCGGGACTGGACGAGACCCAGTACTTC. This translates into CASGLDETQYF.

V gene TRBV6-5 combines with J gene TRBJ1-1; D is unclear. The V and J ends lost 0 bases and 7 bases respectively, with 12 bases between them. Germline loops: CDR1 MNHEY, CDR2 SVGAGI. The CDR3 contains 14 residues. The CDR3 nucleotides read TGTGCCAGCAGTTACTCTTCTGCCCAAGGTGAAGCTTTCTTT. Amino acids: CASSYSSAQGEAFF.

This chain joins TRBV9 and TRBJ1-3; D is perhaps TRBD1 (5 bases). The V and J ends lost 2 bases and 2 bases respectively, with 14 bases between them. The V gene's germline CDR1 is SGDLS and CDR2 YYNGEE. The CDR3 contains 16 residues. The CDR3 spells CASSVSGSGAGNTIYF. The CDR3 coding sequence is TGTGCCAGCAGCGTTTCAGGGAGCGGGGCTGGAAACACCATATATTTT.

The J gene is TRBJ1-4, the V gene TRBV5-1; D is uncertain. With 4 bases removed from V and 4 bases from J, the gap between germline ends came to 14 bases. CDR3 size: 15 residues. Germline V gene sequence: CDR1 SGHRS, CDR2 YFSETQ. The CDR3 loop reads CASSIFPGDNEKLFF. Here the CDR3 DNA reads TGCGCCAGCAGCATCTTCCCCGGCGATAATGAAAAACTGTTTTTT.

The chain has TRBV30 and TRBJ1-4; possibly TRBD1 for D (5 bases). Trimming left V 1 base short and J 17 bases short, with 17 bases between. Per germline, CDR1 GTSNPN and CDR2 SVGIG (reference sequence). This CDR3 has 12 amino acids. The CDR3 DNA reads as TGTGCCTGGAGTGAGGAGAGGGGCAGGCGTTTTTTT. Residues: CAWSEERGRRFF.